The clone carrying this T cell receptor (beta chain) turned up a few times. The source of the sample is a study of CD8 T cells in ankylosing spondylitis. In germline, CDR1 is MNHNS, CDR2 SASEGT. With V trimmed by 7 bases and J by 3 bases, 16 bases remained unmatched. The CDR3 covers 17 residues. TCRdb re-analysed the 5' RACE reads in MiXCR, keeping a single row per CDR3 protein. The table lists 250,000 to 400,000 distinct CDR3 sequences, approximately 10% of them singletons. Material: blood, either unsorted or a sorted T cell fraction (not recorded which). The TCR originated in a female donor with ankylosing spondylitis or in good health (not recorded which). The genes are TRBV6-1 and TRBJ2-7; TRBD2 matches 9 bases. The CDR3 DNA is TGTGCCAGCACCCTCAAAGCCGGCCAGACTAGCGGCTACGAGCAGTACTTC. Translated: CASTLKAGQTSGYEQYF.